Sequencing of this TCR beta chain was carried out in a study of cytomegalovirus exposure and HLA in healthy donors. Across the study: A subsequent analysis reported that the roughly 120 validation repertoires were produced on the same platform that had also been used for the roughly 710 first-cohort repertoires. Findings and caveats of the study: The classifier was said to identify cytomegalovirus status with high specificity and sensitivity. As confirmed in vitro, three CMV-associated chains were specific for CMV antigens.

A remark on this clone: Antigen specificity is unknown.

Clones were sequenced by immunoSEQ multiplex PCR, and TCRdb holds only the in-frame ones, with some missing. The data show 110,000 or so clones, 88% seen once. Trimming shortened V by 6 bases and J by 2 bases, and 13 bases separated the two germline ends. There are 14 residues in the CDR3. Germline assignment: CDR1 SGHTA and CDR2 FQGNSA. The donors were members of the validation cohort comprising some 130 subjects, separate from the approximately 630-subject first cohort. This clonotype was sampled from a woman under 30 in good health and CMV-seronegative. This chain uses TRBV7-2 with TRBJ2-5; D is unclear. Source material: PBMCs. CDR3 loop: CASSPALLQETQYF. In nucleotides, the CDR3 is TGTGCCAGCAGTCCGGCCCTACTACAAGAGACCCAGTACTTC.